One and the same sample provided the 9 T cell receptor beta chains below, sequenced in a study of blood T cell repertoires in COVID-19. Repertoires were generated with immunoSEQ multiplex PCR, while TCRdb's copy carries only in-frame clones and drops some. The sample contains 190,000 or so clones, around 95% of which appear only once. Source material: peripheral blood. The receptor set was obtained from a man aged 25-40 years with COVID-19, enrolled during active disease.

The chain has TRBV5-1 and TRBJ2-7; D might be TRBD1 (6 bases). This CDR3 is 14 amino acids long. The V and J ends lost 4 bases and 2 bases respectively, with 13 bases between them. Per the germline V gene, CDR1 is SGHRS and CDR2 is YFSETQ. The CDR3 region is CASSGDGDTYEQYF. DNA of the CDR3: TGCGCCAGCAGCGGGGACGGGGACACCTACGAGCAGTACTTC.

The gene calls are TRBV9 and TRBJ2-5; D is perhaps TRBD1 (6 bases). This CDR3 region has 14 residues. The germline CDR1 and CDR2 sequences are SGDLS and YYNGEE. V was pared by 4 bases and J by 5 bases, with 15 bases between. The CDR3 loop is CASSPRQGMETQYF. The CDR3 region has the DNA TGTGCCAGCAGCCCCAGGCAGGGGATGGAGACCCAGTACTTC. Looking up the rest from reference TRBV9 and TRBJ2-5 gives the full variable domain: DSGVTQTPKHLITATGQRVTLRCSPRSGDLSVYWYQQSLDQGLQFLIQYYNGEERAKGNILERFSAQQFPDLHSELNLSSLELGDSALYFCASSPRQGMETQYFGPGTRLLVL.

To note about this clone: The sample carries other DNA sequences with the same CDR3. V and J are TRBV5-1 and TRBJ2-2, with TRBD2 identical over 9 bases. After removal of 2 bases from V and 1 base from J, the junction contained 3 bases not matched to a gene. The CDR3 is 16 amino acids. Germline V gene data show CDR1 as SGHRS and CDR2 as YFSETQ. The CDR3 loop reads CASSLASGENTGELFF. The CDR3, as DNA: TGCGCCAGCAGCTTAGCTAGCGGGGAGAACACCGGGGAGCTGTTTTTT.

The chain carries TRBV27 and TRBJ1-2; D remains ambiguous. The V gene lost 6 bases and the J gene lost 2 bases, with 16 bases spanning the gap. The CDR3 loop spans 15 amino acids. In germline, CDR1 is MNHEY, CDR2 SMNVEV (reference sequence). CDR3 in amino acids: CASSPYGERNYGYTF. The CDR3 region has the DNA TGTGCCAGCAGCCCCTACGGCGAGAGGAACTATGGCTACACCTTC.

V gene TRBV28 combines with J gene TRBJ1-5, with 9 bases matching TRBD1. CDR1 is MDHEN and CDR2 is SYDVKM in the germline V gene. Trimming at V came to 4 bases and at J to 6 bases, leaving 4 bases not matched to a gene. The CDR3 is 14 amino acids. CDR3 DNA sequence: TGTGCCAGCAGTTCAACAGGGGGCGGTCAGCCCCAGCATTTT. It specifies CASSSTGGGQPQHF.

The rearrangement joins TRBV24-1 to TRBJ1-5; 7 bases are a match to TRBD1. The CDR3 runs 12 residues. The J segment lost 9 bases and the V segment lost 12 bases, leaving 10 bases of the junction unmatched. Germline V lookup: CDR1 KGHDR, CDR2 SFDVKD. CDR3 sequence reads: CAARTGLGPQHF. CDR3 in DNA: TGTGCCGCGCGGACAGGATTAGGGCCCCAGCATTTT.

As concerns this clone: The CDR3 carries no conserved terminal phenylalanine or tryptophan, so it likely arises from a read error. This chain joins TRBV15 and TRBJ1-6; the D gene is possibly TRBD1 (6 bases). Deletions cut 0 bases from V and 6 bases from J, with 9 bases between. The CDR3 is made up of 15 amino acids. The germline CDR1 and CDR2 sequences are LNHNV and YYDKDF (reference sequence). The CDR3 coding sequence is TGTGCCACCAGCAGAGATACAGGGAGTAATTCACCCCTCCACCTT. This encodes CATSRDTGSNSPLHL.

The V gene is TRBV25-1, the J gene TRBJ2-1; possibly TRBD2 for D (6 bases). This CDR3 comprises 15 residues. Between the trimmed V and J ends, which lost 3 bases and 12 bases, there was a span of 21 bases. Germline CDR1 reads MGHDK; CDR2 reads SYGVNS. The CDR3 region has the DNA TGTGCCAGCAGTGACCCCGGGTCGATAGCGGCGAGGCAGTTCTTC. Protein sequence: CASSDPGSIAARQFF.

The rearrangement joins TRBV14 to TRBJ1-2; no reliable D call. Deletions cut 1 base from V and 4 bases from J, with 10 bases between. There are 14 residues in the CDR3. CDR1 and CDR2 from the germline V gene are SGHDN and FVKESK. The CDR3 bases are TGTGCCAGCAGCCAAGGGTCGGAGACCTATGGCTACACCTTC. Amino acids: CASSQGSETYGYTF.